These 6 T cell receptor beta chains were all obtained from the same sample, sequenced in a study of T cell changes during pregnancy in multiple sclerosis. The protocol was immunoSEQ multiplex PCR, while the TCRdb copy is restricted to in-frame clones and leaves out a portion. Altogether 90,000 to 95,000 clones are present, about 91% being singletons, with the ten largest covering 0.9% to 0.95%. Sequenced material: peripheral blood, taken before pregnancy. These receptors all stem from a female donor with multiple sclerosis, enrolled in a pregnancy study.

This chain uses TRBV19 with TRBJ1-5, with a weak D call TRBD1 (5 bases). This CDR3 comprises 12 residues. Trimming left V 5 bases short and J 11 bases short, with 13 bases between. The germline V gene encodes CDR1 LNHDA and CDR2 SQIVND (reference sequence). CDR3 DNA sequence: TGTGCCAGTAGTGCTCAGGGTGCGGCCCAGCATTTT. Protein sequence: CASSAQGAAQHF.

This chain's CDR3 is CASSTRRGTHTEAFF. In DNA, the CDR3 is TGTGCCAGTAGCACCCGGAGGGGTACCCACACTGAAGCTTTCTTT. The chain recombines TRBV19 with TRBJ1-1, with D possibly being TRBD1 (5 bases). The CDR3 length is 15 residues. V was pared by 6 bases and J by 3 bases, with 17 bases between. Germline V gene lookup returns CDR1 LNHDA and CDR2 SQIVND (reference sequence).

This sequence joins TRBV6-1 and TRBJ1-2; 7 bases are a match to TRBD1. V trimming: 0 bases; J trimming: 9 bases; junction bases outside the gene matches: 7. The CDR3 loop spans 14 amino acids. Germline V gene data show CDR1 as MNHNS and CDR2 as SASEGT. CDR3 nucleotides: TGTGCCAGCAGTGAAGCCGGGACAGTCGCACGCTACACCTTC. This encodes CASSEAGTVARYTF.

The chain employs TRBV7-8 and TRBJ1-1, with D uncertain. Trimming took 1 base from V and 8 from J, leaving 14 bases between them. This CDR3 region has 14 residues. Per the germline V gene, CDR1 is SGHVS and CDR2 is FQNEAQ. DNA for the CDR3: TGTGCCAGCAGCTTAGAAGTCCCGCTTCGGGAAGCTTTCTTT. Translated: CASSLEVPLREAFF.

In its sample, this clone was seen a few times. This sequence joins TRBV4-1 and TRBJ1-4, with D possibly matching TRBD1 (5 bases). This CDR3 is built from 16 residues. Looked up from germline, CDR1 is MGHRA and CDR2 is YSYEKL. V was clipped by 1 base and J by 8 bases, with 17 bases between them. CDR3 sequence reads: CASSQVSADIREKLFF. The CDR3 DNA reads as TGCGCCAGCAGCCAAGTATCCGCGGACATCAGGGAAAAACTGTTTTTT.

The count of this clone is one. V usage is TRBV11-2 and J usage is TRBJ1-2; tentative D call: TRBD1 (5 bases). Trimming cost V 0 bases and J 1 base, with 6 bases left between them. Germline assignment: CDR1 SGHAT and CDR2 FQNNGV. The CDR3 is made up of 14 amino acids. The CDR3 loop is CASSLEGGNYGYTF. CDR3 sequence (DNA): TGTGCCAGCAGCTTAGAGGGGGGTAACTATGGCTACACCTTC.